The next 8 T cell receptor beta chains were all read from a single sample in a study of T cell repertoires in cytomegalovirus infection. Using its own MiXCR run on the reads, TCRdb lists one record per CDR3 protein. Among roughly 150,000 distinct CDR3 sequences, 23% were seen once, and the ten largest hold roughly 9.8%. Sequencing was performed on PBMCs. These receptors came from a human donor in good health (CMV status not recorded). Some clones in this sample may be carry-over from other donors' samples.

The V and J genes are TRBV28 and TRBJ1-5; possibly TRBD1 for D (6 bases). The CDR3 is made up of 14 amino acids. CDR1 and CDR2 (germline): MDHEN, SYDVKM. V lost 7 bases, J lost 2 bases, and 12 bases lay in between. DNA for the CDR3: TGTGCCAGCAAATGGGGGGCTGGCAATCAGCCCCAGCATTTT. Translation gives CASKWGAGNQPQHF.

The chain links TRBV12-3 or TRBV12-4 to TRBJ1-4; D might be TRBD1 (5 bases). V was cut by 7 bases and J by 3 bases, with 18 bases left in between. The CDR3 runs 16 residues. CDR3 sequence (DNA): TGTGCCAGCACCGAAGGAGGGGCAGGGCCTAATGAAAAACTGTTTTTT. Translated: CASTEGGAGPNEKLFF.

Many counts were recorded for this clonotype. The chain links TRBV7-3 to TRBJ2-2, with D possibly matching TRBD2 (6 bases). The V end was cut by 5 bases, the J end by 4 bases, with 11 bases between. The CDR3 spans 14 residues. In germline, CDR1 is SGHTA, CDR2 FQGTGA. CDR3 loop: CASSRGLFTGELFF. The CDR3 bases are TGTGCCAGCAGCCGGGGACTCTTCACCGGGGAGCTGTTTTTT.

CDR3 sequence: CASSLAGLSEQYF. Here the CDR3 DNA reads TGCGCCAGCAGCCTGGCGGGGCTGAGCGAGCAGTACTTC. This chain links TRBV4-1 with TRBJ2-7, with a tentative D call TRBD2 (6 bases). The CDR3 runs 13 residues. V lost 4 bases and J 6 bases, leaving 13 bases between the germline ends. The germline gives CDR1 MGHRA, CDR2 YSYEKL.

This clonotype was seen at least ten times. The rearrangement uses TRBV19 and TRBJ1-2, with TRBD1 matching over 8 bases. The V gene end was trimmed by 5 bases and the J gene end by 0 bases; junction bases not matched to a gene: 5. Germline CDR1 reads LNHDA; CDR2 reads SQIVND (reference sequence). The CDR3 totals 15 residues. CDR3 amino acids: CASSWDRRPNYGYTF. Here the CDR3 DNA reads TGTGCCAGTAGTTGGGACAGGAGACCTAACTATGGCTACACCTTC.

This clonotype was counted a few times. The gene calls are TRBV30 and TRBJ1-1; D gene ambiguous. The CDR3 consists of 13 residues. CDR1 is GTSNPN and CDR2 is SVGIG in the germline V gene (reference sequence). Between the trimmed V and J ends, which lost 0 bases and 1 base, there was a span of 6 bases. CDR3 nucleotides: TGTGCCTGGAGTGTCAGCAGGAACACTGAAGCTTTCTTT. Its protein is CAWSVSRNTEAFF.

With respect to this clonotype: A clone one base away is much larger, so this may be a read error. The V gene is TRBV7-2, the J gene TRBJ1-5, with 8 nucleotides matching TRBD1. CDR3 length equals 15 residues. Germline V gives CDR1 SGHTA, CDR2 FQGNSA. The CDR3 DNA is TGTCCCAGCAGCTTAAGGACAGGGAGCGCTCAGCCCCAGCATTTT. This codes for CPSSLRTGSAQPQHF.

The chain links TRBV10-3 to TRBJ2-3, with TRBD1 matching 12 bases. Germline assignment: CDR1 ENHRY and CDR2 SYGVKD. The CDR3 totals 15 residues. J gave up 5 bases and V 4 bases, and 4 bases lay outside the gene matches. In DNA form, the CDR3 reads TGTGCCATCAGTGCCGGGACAGGGGGCGGAGATACGCAGTATTTT. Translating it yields CAISAGTGGGDTQYF.